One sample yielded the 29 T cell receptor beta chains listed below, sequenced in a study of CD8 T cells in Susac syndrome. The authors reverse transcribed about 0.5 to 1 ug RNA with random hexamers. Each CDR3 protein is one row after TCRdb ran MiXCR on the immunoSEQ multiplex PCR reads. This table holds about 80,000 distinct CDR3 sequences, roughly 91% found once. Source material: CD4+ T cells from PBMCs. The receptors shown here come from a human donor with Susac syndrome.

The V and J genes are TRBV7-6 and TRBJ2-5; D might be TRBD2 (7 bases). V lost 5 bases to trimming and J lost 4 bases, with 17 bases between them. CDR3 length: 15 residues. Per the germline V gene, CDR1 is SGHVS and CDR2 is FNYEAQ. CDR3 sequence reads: CASSRGGGNRETQYF. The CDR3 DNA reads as TGTGCCAGCAGCAGGGGGGGAGGAAATCGAGAGACCCAGTACTTC.

CDR3 sequence: CASSPLVGGRAQYF. Written as DNA, the CDR3 is TGTGCCAGCAGCCCCCTGGTCGGGGGGCGCGCGCAGTACTTC. This chain connects TRBV3-1 to TRBJ2-7; maybe TRBD2 (7 bases). Germline-derived CDR1 and CDR2 are LGHDT and YNNKEL (reference sequence). The germline V and J ends were trimmed by 4 bases and 9 bases, with 19 bases remaining between them. The CDR3 length is 14 residues.

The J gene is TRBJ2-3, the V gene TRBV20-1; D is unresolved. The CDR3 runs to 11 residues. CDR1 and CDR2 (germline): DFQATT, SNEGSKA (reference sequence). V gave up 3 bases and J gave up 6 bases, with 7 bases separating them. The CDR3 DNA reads TGCAGTGCTAGTCCCCGGGATACGCAGTATTTT. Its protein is CSASPRDTQYF.

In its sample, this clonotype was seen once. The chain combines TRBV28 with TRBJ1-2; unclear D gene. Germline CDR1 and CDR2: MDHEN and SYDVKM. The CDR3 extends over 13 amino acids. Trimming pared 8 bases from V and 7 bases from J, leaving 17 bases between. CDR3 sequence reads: CASHPGRNGGYTF. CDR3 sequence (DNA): TGTGCCAGCCACCCCGGGAGGAACGGTGGCTACACCTTC.

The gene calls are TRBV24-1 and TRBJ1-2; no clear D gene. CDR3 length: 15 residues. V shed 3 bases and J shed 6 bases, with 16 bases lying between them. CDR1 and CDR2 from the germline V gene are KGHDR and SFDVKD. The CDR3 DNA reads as TGTGCCACCAGTGATAGGGCAGACACGGGGAATGGCTACACCTTC. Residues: CATSDRADTGNGYTF.

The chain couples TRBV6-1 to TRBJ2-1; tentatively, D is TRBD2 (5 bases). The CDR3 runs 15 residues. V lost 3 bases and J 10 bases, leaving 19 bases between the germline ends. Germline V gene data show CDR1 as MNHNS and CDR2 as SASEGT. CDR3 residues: CASSEVATYNEEQFF. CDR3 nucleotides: TGTGCCAGCAGTGAGGTAGCGACTTACAATGAAGAGCAGTTCTTC.

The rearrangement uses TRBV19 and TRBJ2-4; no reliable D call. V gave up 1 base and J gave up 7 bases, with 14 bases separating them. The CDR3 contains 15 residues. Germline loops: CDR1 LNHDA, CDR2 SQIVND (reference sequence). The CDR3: CASSIVKVLGNIQYF. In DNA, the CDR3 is TGTGCCAGTAGTATAGTAAAGGTTTTGGGTAACATTCAGTACTTC.

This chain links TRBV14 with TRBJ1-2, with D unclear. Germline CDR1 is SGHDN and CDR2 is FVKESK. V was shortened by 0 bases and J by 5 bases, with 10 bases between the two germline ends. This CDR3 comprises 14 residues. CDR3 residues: CASSQERRGYGYTF. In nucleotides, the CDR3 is TGTGCCAGCAGCCAAGAAAGGAGAGGGTATGGCTACACCTTC.

The CDR3 here is CASRPIGTPYNSPLHF. The CDR3 nucleotides read TGTGCCAGCAGACCAATAGGGACACCTTATAATTCACCCCTCCACTTT. The genes are TRBV27 and TRBJ1-6, with a possible D match to TRBD1 (6 bases). Trimming left V 6 bases short and J 4 bases short, with 16 bases between. Germline V CDR1 and CDR2: MNHEY, SMNVEV (reference sequence). The CDR3 is 16 residues long.

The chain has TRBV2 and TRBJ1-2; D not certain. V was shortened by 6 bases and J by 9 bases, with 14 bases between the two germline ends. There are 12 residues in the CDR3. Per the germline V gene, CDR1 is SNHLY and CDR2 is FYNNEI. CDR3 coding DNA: TGTGCCAGCAGCCTGGAGATGAGGAGCTACACCTTC. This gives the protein CASSLEMRSYTF.

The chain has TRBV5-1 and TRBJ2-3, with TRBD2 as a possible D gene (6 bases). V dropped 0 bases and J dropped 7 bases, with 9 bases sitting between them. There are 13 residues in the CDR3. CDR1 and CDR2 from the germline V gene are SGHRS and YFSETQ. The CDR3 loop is CASSLGEVNTQYF. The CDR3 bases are TGCGCCAGCAGCTTGGGGGAGGTCAATACGCAGTATTTT.

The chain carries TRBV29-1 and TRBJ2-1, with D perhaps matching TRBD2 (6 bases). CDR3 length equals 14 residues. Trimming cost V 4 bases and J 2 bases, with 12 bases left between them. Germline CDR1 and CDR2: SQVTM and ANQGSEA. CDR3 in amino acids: CSVVVADPYNEQFF. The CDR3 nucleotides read TGCAGCGTTGTAGTAGCGGACCCCTACAATGAGCAGTTCTTC.

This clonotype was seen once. In DNA, the CDR3 is TGCAGTGCTAGAGGACAGGGGGCGGGAGGCTACACCTTC. Its translation: CSARGQGAGGYTF. This chain joins TRBV20-1 and TRBJ1-2, with TRBD1 matching over 10 bases. The germline V gene encodes CDR1 DFQATT and CDR2 SNEGSKA (reference sequence). V trimming: 1 base; J trimming: 8 bases; junction bases outside the gene matches: 4. The CDR3 consists of 13 residues.

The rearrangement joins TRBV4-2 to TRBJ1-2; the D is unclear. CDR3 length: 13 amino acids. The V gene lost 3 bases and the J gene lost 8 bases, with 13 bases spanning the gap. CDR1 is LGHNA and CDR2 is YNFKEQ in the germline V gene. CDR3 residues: CASSHEIDRGYTF. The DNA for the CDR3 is TGTGCCAGCAGCCATGAAATCGACCGGGGCTACACCTTC.

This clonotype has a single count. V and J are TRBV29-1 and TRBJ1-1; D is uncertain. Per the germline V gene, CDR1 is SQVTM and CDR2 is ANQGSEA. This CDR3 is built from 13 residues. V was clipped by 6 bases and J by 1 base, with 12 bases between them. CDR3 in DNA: TGCAGCGTGGCTTTGACTCAGAACACTGAAGCTTTCTTT. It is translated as CSVALTQNTEAFF.

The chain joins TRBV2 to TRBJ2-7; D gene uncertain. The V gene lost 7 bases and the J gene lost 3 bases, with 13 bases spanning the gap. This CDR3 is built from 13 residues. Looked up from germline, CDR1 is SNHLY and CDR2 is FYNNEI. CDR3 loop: CASKELSVYEQYF. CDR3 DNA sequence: TGTGCCAGCAAGGAGTTATCGGTCTACGAGCAGTACTTC.

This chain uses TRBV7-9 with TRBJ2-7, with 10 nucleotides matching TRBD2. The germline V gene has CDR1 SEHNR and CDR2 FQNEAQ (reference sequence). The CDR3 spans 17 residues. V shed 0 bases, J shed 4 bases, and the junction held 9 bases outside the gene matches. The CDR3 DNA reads TGTGCCAGCAGCTTAGCGCTCCAGCGGGAGGGCCTATACGAGCAGTACTTC. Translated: CASSLALQREGLYEQYF.

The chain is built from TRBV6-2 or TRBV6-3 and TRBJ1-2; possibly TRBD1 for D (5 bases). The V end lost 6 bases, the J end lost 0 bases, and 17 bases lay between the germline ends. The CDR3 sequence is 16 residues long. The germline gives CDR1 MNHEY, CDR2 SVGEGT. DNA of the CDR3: TGTGCCAGCAGGAGGGACCGAAAAGTTACTAACTATGGCTACACCTTC. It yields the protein CASRRDRKVTNYGYTF.

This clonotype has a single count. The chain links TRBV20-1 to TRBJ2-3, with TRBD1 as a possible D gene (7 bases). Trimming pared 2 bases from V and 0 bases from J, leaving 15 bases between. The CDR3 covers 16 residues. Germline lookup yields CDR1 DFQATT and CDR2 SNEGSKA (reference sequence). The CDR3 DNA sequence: TGCAGTGCTAGAAGACAGACAGGGACTAGCACAGATACGCAGTATTTT. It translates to CSARRQTGTSTDTQYF.

CDR3 DNA sequence: TGTGCCAGCAGGGTAGCGGGAACCAAAAACATTCAGTACTTC. It specifies CASRVAGTKNIQYF. This chain uses TRBV12-3 or TRBV12-4 with TRBJ2-4; 8 positions match TRBD2. With 6 bases clipped from V and 2 bases from J, the junction kept 3 bases outside the gene matches. This CDR3 contains 14 residues.

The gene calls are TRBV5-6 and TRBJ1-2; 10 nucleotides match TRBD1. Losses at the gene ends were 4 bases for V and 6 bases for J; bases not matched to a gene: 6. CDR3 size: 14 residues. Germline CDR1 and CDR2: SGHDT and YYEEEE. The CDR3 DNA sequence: TGTGCCAGCAGCAGGGGACAGGGGCTCGATGGCTACACCTTC. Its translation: CASSRGQGLDGYTF.

CDR3 nucleotide sequence: TGTGCCAGTAGTCCGGGACGAGGGAACACTGAAGCTTTCTTT. Protein sequence: CASSPGRGNTEAFF. The V call is TRBV19, the J call TRBJ1-1; a possible D gene is TRBD1 (5 bases). The CDR3 extends over 14 amino acids. With 5 bases removed from V and 1 base from J, the gap between germline ends came to 11 bases. CDR1 LNHDA and CDR2 SQIVND come from the germline V gene (reference sequence).

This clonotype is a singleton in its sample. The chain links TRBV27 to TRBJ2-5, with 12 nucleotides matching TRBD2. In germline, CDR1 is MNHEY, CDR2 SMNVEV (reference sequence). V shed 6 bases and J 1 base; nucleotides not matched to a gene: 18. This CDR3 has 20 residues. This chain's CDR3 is CASRKGFARSGLAGQETQYF. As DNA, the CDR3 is TGTGCCAGCAGGAAAGGTTTCGCGAGGTCGGGACTAGCGGGCCAAGAGACCCAGTACTTC.

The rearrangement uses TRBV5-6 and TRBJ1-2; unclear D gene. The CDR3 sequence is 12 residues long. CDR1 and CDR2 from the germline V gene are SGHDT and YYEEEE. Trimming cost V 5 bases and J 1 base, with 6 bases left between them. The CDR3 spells CASRRVNYGYTF. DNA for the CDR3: TGTGCCAGCAGGCGTGTTAACTATGGCTACACCTTC.

CDR3 DNA sequence: TGTGCCAGCAGTCCTACTATGAACACTGAAGCTTTCTTT. Its translation: CASSPTMNTEAFF. This chain connects TRBV12-3 or TRBV12-4 to TRBJ1-1; D gene unclear. The CDR3 sequence is 13 residues long. Deletions cut 5 bases from V and 0 bases from J, with 7 bases between.

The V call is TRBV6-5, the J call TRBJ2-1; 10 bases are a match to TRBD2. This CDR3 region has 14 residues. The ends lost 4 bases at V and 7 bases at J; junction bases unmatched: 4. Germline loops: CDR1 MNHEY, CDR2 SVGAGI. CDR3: CASSSLAGENEQFF. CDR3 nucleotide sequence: TGTGCCAGCAGTTCGCTAGCGGGAGAGAATGAGCAGTTCTTC.

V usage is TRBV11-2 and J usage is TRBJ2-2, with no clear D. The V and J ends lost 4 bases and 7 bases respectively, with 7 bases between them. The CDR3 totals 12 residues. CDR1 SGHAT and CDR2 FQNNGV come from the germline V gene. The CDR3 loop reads CASSSPGGELFF. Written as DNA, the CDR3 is TGTGCCAGCAGCTCACCAGGCGGGGAGCTGTTTTTT.

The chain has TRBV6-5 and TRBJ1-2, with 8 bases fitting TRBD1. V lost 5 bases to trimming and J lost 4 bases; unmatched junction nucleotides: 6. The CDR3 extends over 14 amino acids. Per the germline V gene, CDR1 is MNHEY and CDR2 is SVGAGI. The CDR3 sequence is CASSIGQGPYGYTF. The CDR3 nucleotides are TGTGCCAGCAGTATAGGACAGGGACCCTATGGCTACACCTTC.

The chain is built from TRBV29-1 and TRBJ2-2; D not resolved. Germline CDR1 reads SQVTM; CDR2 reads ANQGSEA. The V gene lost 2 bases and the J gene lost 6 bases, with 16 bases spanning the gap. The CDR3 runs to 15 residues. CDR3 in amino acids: CSVELARRKAGELFF. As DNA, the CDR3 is TGCAGCGTTGAATTGGCCAGGAGAAAGGCCGGGGAGCTGTTTTTT.